This paragraph reports one TCR beta chain. J lost 7 bases, V lost 1 base, and 11 bases had no gene match. Germline loops: CDR1 MGHRA, CDR2 YSYEKL. This CDR3 region has 16 residues. This entry belongs to a study of blood T cell repertoires in COVID-19. Whole-study context: Whether acute or convalescent, the COVID-19 samples came from the United States, Italy and Spain. PBMCs, B-cell-depleted T cells, or T cells provided the cDNA or gDNA that made up the material.

The protocol was immunoSEQ multiplex PCR, while the TCRdb copy is restricted to in-frame clones and leaves out a portion. The data contain 100,000 or so clones, about 85% of them seen just once; the ten biggest clones take up roughly 13%. The rearrangement joins TRBV4-1 to TRBJ1-2; 8 bases are shared with TRBD1. This TCR derives from a human donor in a cohort sampled during active COVID-19. The specimen sequenced was peripheral blood. In DNA form, the CDR3 reads TGCGCCAGCAGCCAAGGGCTCGGACAGGGTCAACGTGGCTACACCTTC. Protein sequence: CASSQGLGQGQRGYTF.